This T cell receptor (beta chain) is from a study of CD8+CD57+ T cells in acquired aplastic anemia. Study background: The DNA of sorted CD4+ and CD8+ cells averaged 3.2 ug. Findings and caveats of the study: Patients were compared with controls for CD8+ Simpson's diversity, and no significant difference emerged. In common between the patients and the controls were nearly 30 CD8+ CDR3 sequences.

As to this clonotype: Its matching antigen is unknown.

V gave up 5 bases and J gave up 4 bases; unmatched junction bases: 11. The germline V gene encodes CDR1 SEHNR and CDR2 FQNEAQ (reference sequence). There are 16 residues in the CDR3. Template material for TCR beta VDJ and CDR3 profiling consisted of genomic DNA. TCRdb called the reads again in MiXCR, with one record for every CDR3 protein. The data hold around 250,000 distinct CDR3 sequences, with approximately 57% observed a single time. Specimen: sorted CD4+, CD8+, or CD8+CD57+ T cells (not recorded which) from PBMCs. This rearrangement joins TRBV7-9 to TRBJ2-3; 8 nucleotides agree with TRBD2. The clonotype comes from a human donor with severe aplastic anemia or a healthy control (not recorded which). CDR3 DNA: TGTGCCAGCAGCCCAGTTCCGGGGGGGGTTGCAGATACGCAGTATTTT. This sequence encodes CASSPVPGGVADTQYF.